Listed below are T cell receptor beta chains from one sample, sequenced in a study of lymphopenia after photon versus proton radiotherapy. The repertoire was sequenced with immunoSEQ multiplex PCR; TCRdb's copy has only in-frame clones and lacks some. The table lists 150,000 to 200,000 clones, approximately 90% of them singletons. Source: peripheral blood, taken from a patient treated with photon-based radiotherapy. The receptors derive from a man between 45 and 60 years old with gastric cancer. CDR3s include the opening cysteine and the closing phenylalanine or tryptophan. A D gene is named only where the DNA matches it firmly. Clone size, where shown, is once, few, many, or a class for clones that have expanded.

clone_size d_call cdr3_length j_call v_call cdr3_nt cdr3_aa
- TRBD1 14 TRBJ1-4 TRBV18 TGTGCCAGCTCAGGAGGACAGGGGAAGGAAAAACTGTTTTTT CASSGGQGKEKLFF
- - 14 TRBJ2-2 TRBV12-5 TGTGCTAGTGGTTCCTACTCCAACACCGGGGAGCTGTTTTTT CASGSYSNTGELFF
- TRBD1 14 TRBJ1-2 TRBV13 TGTGCCAGCAGCTTAGAGACAGGGGGCCTTGGCTACACCTTC CASSLETGGLGYTF
- - 15 TRBJ1-1 TRBV6-5 TGTGCCAGCAGTTACTCGACAGGCATGAACACTGAAGCTTTCTTT CASSYSTGMNTEAFF
- - 16 TRBJ1-2 TRBV5-4 TGTGCCAGCTCTCCACCGCCCCAAGGAGGAGACTATGGCTACACCTTC CASSPPPQGGDYGYTF
- TRBD1 14 TRBJ1-5 TRBV9 TGTGCCAGCAGCGAAACAGGGGGCGGCCAGCCCCAGCATTTT CASSETGGGQPQHF
- TRBD2 16 TRBJ2-7 TRBV4-3 TGCGCCAGCAGCCTCGCCGTAGCGGGAATTTCCTACGAGCAGTACTTC CASSLAVAGISYEQYF
once - 17 TRBJ2-6 TRBV23-1 TGCGCCAGCAGTCGCGTAATGAGGACCTCTGGGGCCAACGTCCTGACTTTC CASSRVMRTSGANVLTF
once TRBD1 15 TRBJ1-5 TRBV10-3 TGTGCCATCAGTGGGAGGACAGGACGAAATCAGCCCCAGCATTTT CAISGRTGRNQPQHF
- - 15 TRBJ2-6 TRBV13 TGTGCCAGCAGCTCTTCTCTCTCTGGGGCCAACGTCCTGACTTTC CASSSSLSGANVLTF
- TRBD2 14 TRBJ2-7 TRBV7-2 TGTGCCAGCAGCTTGGCCGGGAGGGCCGCCGAGCAGTACTTC CASSLAGRAAEQYF
- - 14 TRBJ2-7 TRBV29-1 TGCAGCGTCAACAATTGGAGGGGGAACGGCGAGCAGTACTTC CSVNNWRGNGEQYF
- - 17 TRBJ2-3 TRBV2 TGTGCCAGCAGTGCCCAGCGCAGCCAGTCTAGCACAGATACGCAGTATTTT CASSAQRSQSSTDTQYF
- TRBD1 14 TRBJ1-2 TRBV4-2 TGTGCCAGCAGCGGCGGACAGGGCCGCTATGGCTACACCTTC CASSGGQGRYGYTF
- TRBD2 19 TRBJ2-6 TRBV4-1 TGCGCCAGCAGCCTAGGTTTAGCGGGAGGGAGCTCTGGGGCCAACGTCCTGACTTTC CASSLGLAGGSSGANVLTF
- - 14 TRBJ2-1 TRBV6-6 TGTGCCAGCAGTTACTCGCCCGAGTCGGGTGAGCAGTTCTTC CASSYSPESGEQFF
- - 15 TRBJ2-6 TRBV5-6 TGTGCCAGCAGATTGATGACCTCTGGGGCCAACGTCCTGACTTTC CASRLMTSGANVLTF
- TRBD1 14 TRBJ2-7 TRBV6-6 TGTGCCAGCAGTATAGGGACAGGGTACTACGAGCAGTACTTC CASSIGTGYYEQYF
- TRBD2 16 TRBJ2-7 TRBV18 TGTGCCAGCTCACCACCGCATAACTGGGGGGGTTACGAGCAGTACTTC CASSPPHNWGGYEQYF
- TRBD2 15 TRBJ2-1 TRBV5-1 TGCGCCAGCAGCTTGGATGCTAGCGGATACAATGAGCAGTTCTTC CASSLDASGYNEQFF
few - 16 TRBJ2-1 TRBV5-4 TGTGCCAGCAGCAAACGCACCGGGAGCTCCTACAATGAGCAGTTCTTC CASSKRTGSSYNEQFF
few - 14 TRBJ1-2 TRBV5-4 TGTGCCAGCAGCTTTAGGGGGGAGCAAAATCGCTACACCTTC CASSFRGEQNRYTF
- TRBD1 16 TRBJ2-2 TRBV19 TGTGCCAGTAGTATCTGGACAGGGGCGAACACCGGGGAGCTGTTTTTT CASSIWTGANTGELFF
- TRBD1 15 TRBJ2-6 TRBV2 TGTGCCAGCAGCCGACAGGGTCCTGGGGCCAACGTCCTGACTTTC CASSRQGPGANVLTF
- TRBD2 15 TRBJ2-1 TRBV18 TGTGCCAGCTCCCGACTTGGACTAGCGGGGGATGAGCAGTTCTTC CASSRLGLAGDEQFF
- TRBD2 15 TRBJ2-5 TRBV11-2 TGTGCCAGCAGCACCGGGACTAGCGGGATAGAGACCCAGTACTTC CASSTGTSGIETQYF
- - 15 TRBJ2-2 TRBV4-3 TGCGCCAGCAGCCACAGTTCGGGGGCGGCCGGGGAGCTGTTTTTT CASSHSSGAAGELFF
- TRBD2 16 TRBJ2-7 TRBV19 TGTGCCAGTAGTATACTAGCGGGAGGGCCGAAGAACGAGCAGTACTTC CASSILAGGPKNEQYF
- - 13 TRBJ2-7 TRBV7-2 TGTGCCAGCAGCTTAGTGTCGTGGAACGAGCAGTACTTC CASSLVSWNEQYF